This T cell receptor beta chain was captured by sequencing in a study of technical replicates of blood from a few donors. Here immunoSEQ multiplex PCR was the method, and the copy in TCRdb shows in-frame clones only, minus some. The profile shows 85,000 to 100,000 clones, 95% of them singletons. V lost 9 bases, J lost 9 bases, and 7 bases stayed unmatched. CDR1 and CDR2 (germline): MDHEN, SYDVKM. The CDR3 sequence is 14 residues long. The V call is TRBV28, the J call TRBJ2-1, with TRBD2 matching over 14 bases. Sequenced: T cells isolated from PBMCs. The origin of this receptor is a human donor in good health. The CDR3 reads CASRGLAGGLEQFF. CDR3 in DNA: TGTGCCAGTAGAGGACTAGCGGGAGGCCTTGAGCAGTTCTTC.